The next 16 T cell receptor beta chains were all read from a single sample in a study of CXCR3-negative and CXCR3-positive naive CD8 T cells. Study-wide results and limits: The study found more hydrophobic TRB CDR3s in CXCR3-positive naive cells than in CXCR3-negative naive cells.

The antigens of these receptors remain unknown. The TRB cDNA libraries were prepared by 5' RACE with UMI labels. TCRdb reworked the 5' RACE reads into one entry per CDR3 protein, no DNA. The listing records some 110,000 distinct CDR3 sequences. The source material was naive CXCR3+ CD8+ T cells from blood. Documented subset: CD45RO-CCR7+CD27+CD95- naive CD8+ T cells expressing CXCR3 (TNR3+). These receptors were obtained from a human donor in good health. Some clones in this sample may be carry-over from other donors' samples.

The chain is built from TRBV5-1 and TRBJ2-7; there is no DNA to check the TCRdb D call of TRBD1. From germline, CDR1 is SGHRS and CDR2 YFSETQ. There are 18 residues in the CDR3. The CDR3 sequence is CASSLLPNGGGQSYEQYF.

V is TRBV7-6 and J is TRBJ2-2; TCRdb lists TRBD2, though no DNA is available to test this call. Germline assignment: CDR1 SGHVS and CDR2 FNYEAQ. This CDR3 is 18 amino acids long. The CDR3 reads CASSPLAGGPYGTGELFF.

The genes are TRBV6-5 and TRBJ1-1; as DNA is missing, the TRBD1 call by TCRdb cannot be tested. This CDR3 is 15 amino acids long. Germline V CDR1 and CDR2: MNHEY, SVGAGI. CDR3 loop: CASSYSGQGNTEAFF.

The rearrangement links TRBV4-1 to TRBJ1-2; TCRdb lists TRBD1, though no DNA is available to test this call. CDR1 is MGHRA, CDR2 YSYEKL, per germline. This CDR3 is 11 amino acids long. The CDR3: CASTQGDGYTF.

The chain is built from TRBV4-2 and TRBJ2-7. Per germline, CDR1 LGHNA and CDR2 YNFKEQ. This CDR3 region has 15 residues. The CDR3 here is CASSQDLRKSYEQYF.

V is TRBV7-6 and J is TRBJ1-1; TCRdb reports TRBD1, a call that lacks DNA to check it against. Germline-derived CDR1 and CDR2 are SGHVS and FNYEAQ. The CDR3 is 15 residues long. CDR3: CASSLGGRGTTEAFF.

The CDR3 protein is CASSVGTSGNEQFF. The chain joins TRBV2 to TRBJ2-1; TCRdb designates TRBD2, a call that cannot be tested without DNA. CDR1 and CDR2 from the germline V gene are SNHLY and FYNNEI. The CDR3 loop spans 14 amino acids.

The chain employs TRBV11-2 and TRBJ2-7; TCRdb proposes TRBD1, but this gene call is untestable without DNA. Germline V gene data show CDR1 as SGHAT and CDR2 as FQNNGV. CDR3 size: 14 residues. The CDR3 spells CASSPRDRGYEQYF. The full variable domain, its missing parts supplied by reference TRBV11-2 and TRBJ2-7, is EAGVAQSPRYKIIEKRQSVAFWCNPISGHATLYWYQQILGQGPKLLIQFQNNGVVDDSQLPKDRFSAERLKGVDSTLKIQPAKLEDSAVYLCASSPRDRGYEQYFGPGTRLTVT.

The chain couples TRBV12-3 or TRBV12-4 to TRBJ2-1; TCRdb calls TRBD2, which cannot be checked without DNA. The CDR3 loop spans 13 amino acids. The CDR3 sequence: CAINNGTQNEQFF.

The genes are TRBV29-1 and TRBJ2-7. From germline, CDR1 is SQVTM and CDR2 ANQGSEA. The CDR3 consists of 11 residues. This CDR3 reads CSVEIDGEHYF.

The CDR3 protein is CASSPPGTGASDDQFF. The genes are TRBV7-9 and TRBJ2-1; TCRdb names TRBD1, which stays unverified in the absence of DNA. CDR3 size: 16 residues. Germline V lookup: CDR1 SEHNR, CDR2 FQNEAQ (reference sequence).

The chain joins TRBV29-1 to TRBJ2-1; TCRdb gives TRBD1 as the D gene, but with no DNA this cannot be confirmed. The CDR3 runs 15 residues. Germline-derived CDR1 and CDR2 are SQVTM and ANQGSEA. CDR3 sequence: CSVRGQGASYNEQFF.

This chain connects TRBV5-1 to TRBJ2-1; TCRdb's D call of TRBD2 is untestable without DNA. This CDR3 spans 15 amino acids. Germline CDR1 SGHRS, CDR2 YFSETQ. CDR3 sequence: CASSLASGVYNEQFF.

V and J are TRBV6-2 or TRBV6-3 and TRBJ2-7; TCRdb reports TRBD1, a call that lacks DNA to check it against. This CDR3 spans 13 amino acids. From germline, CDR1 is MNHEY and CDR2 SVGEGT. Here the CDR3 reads CASSPGPYGEQYF.

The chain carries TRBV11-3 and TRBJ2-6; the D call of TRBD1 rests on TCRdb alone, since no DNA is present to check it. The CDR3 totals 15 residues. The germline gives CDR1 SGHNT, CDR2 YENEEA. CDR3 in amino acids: CASTIRDPGANVLTF.

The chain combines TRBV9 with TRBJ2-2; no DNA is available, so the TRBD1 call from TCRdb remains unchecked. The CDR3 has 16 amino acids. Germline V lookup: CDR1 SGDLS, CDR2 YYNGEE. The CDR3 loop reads CASSGTGGFNTGELFF. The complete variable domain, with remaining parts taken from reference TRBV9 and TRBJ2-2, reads DSGVTQTPKHLITATGQRVTLRCSPRSGDLSVYWYQQSLDQGLQFLIQYYNGEERAKGNILERFSAQQFPDLHSELNLSSLELGDSALYFCASSGTGGFNTGELFFGEGSRLTVL.